The TCR beta chain described here comes from a study of blood T cell repertoires in COVID-19. Whole-study context: Italy, Spain and the United States were the sources of the convalescent and acute COVID-19 samples.

Germline V lookup: CDR1 KGHSH, CDR2 LQKENI. V lost 4 bases to trimming and J lost 3 bases; unmatched junction nucleotides: 4. This CDR3 region has 14 residues. The authors' processing: Amplifying reference gene primers gave estimates of nucleated cell counts. Assay used: immunoSEQ multiplex PCR; TCRdb lists only in-frame clones, some missing. Clonal size and the V and J genes are those of that table, whereas D and trimming came from the DNA. The sample lists 70,000 or so clones, 70% to 90% seen once, with roughly 6.8% in the top ten. This clone appeared once. The V gene is TRBV18, the J gene TRBJ1-1; TRBD1 matches at 8 bases. Sequencing was performed on peripheral blood. The sequence was collected from a woman of 80 years or more with active COVID-19. CDR3 sequence (DNA): TGTGCCAGCTCACGGACAGGGAGGGACACTGAAGCTTTCTTT. It translates to CASSRTGRDTEAFF. Full variable domain (rest looked up from reference TRBV18 and TRBJ1-1): NAGVMQNPRHLVRRRGQEARLRCSPMKGHSHVYWYRQLPEEGLKFMVYLQKENIIDESGMPKERFSAEFPKEGPSILRIQQVVRGDSAAYFCASSRTGRDTEAFFGQGTRLTVV.